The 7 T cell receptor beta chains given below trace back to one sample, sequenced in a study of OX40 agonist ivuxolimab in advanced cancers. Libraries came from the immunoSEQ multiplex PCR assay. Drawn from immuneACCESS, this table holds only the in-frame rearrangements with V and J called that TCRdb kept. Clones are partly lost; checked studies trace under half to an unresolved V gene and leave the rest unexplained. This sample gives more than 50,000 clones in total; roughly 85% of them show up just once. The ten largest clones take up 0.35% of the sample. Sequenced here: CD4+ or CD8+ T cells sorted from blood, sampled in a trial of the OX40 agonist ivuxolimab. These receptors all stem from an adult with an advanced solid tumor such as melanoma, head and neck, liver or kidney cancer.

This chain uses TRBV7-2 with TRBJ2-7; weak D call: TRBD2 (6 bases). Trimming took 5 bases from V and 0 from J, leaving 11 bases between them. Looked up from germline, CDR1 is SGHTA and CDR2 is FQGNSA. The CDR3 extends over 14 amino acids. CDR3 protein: CASSGLPNSYEQYF. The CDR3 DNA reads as TGTGCCAGCAGCGGACTACCGAACTCCTACGAGCAGTACTTC.

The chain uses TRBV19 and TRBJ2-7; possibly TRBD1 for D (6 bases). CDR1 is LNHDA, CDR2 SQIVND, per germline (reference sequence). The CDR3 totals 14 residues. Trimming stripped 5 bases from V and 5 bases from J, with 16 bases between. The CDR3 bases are TGTGCCAGTAGTCCCTCCGACCGACAGGACGAGCAGTACTTC. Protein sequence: CASSPSDRQDEQYF.

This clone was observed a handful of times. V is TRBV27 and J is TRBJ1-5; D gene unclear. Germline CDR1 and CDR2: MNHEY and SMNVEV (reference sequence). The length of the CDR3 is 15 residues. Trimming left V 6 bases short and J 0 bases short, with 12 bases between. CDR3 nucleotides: TGTGCCAGCAGCCCCCTAGGTCGTAGCAATCAGCCCCAGCATTTT. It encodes CASSPLGRSNQPQHF.

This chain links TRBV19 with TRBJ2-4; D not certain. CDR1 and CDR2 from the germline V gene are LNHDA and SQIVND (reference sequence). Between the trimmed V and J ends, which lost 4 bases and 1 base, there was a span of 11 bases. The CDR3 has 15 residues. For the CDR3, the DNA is TGTGCCAGTAGTACCATGCTAGGGGCCAAAAACATTCAGTACTTC. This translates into CASSTMLGAKNIQYF.

The CDR3 reads CASSQDWDTTVYNEQFF. The CDR3 DNA is TGCGCCAGCAGCCAAGATTGGGACACCACGGTCTACAATGAGCAGTTCTTC. J is TRBJ2-1 and V is TRBV4-3, with a possible D match to TRBD1 (6 bases). Trimming took 0 bases from V and 3 from J, leaving 15 bases between them. The CDR3 is 17 residues long. Germline CDR1 is LGHNA and CDR2 is YSLEER.

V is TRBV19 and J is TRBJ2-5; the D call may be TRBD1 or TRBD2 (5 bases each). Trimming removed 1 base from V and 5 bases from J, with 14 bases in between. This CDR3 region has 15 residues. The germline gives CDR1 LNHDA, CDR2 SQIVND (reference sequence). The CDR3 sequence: CASSIAGARAETQYF. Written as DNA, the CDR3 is TGTGCCAGTAGTATAGCCGGGGCCCGCGCGGAGACCCAGTACTTC.

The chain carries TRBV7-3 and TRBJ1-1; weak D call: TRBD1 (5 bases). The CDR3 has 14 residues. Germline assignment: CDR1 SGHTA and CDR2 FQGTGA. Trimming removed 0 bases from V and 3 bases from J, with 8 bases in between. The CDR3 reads CASSLTGGDTEAFF. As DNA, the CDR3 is TGTGCCAGCAGCTTAACCGGGGGAGACACTGAAGCTTTCTTT.